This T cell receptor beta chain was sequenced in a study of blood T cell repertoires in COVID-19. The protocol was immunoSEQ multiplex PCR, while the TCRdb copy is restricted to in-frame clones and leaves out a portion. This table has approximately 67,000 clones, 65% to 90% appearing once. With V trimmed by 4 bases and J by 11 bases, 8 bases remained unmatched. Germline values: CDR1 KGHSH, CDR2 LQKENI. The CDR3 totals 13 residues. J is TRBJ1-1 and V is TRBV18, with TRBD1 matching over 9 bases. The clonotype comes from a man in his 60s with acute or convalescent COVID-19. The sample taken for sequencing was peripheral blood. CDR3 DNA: TGTGCCAGCTCACGAACAGGGGGCGTGGAGGCTTTCTTT. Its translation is CASSRTGGVEAFF. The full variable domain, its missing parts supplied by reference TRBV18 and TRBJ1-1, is NAGVMQNPRHLVRRRGQEARLRCSPMKGHSHVYWYRQLPEEGLKFMVYLQKENIIDESGMPKERFSAEFPKEGPSILRIQQVVRGDSAAYFCASSRTGGVEAFFGQGTRLTVV.